These 2 T cell receptor beta chains were all obtained from the same sample, sequenced in a study of siplizumab effects on memory and regulatory T cells. TCRdb's table, derived via immunoSEQ multiplex PCR, lists solely in-frame clones and lacks some. In the table there are approximately 94,000 clones, 80% to 95% of which are singletons. The sequencing input was CD4+ T cells sorted from blood. The source of these receptors is a human donor in good health.

This chain joins TRBV7-9 and TRBJ1-3; D uncertain. Trimming removed 2 bases at V and 7 bases at J, with 12 bases between. The germline V gene encodes CDR1 SEHNR and CDR2 FQNEAQ (reference sequence). The CDR3 is 14 amino acids. CDR3 protein: CASSLPPNTNTIYF. CDR3 nucleotides: TGTGCCAGCAGCTTACCCCCTAACACGAACACCATATATTTT.

The V call is TRBV11-3, the J call TRBJ2-3; 7 bases agree with TRBD2. This CDR3 spans 16 amino acids. The V gene end was trimmed by 0 bases and the J gene end by 6 bases; junction bases not matched to a gene: 9. In germline, CDR1 is SGHNT, CDR2 YENEEA. Here the CDR3 DNA reads TGTGCCAGCAGCTTAGAGGGCTCGCGGGGGTCGGATACGCAGTATTTT. The encoded protein is CASSLEGSRGSDTQYF.